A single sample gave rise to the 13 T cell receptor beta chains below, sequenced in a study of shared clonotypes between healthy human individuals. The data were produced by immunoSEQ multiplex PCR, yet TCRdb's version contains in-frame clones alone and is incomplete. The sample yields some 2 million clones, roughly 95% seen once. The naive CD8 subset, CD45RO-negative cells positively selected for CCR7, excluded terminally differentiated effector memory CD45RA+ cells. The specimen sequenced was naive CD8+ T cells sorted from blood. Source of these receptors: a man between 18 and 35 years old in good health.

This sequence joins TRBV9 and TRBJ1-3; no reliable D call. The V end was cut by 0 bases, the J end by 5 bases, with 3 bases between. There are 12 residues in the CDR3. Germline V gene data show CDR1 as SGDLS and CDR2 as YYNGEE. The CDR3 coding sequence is TGTGCCAGCAGCGTAGTTAGAAACACCATATATTTT. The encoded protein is CASSVVRNTIYF.

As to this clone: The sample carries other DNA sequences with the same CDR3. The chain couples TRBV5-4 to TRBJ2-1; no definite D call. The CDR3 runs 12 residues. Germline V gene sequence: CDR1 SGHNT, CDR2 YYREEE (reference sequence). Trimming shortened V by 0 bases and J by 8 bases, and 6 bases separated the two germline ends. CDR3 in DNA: TGTGCCAGCAGCTTGGTTTCCGATGAGCAGTTCTTC. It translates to CASSLVSDEQFF.

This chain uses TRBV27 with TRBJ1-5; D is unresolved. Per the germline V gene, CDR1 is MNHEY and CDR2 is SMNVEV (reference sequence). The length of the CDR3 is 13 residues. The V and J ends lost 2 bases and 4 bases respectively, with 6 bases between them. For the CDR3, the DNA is TGTGCCAGCAGTTTACGTCCAAATCAGCCCCAGCATTTT. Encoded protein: CASSLRPNQPQHF.

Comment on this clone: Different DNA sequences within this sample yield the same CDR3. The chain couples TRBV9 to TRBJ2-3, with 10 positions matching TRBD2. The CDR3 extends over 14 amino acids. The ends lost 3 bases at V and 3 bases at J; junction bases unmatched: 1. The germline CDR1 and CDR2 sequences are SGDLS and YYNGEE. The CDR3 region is CASSAAGGTDTQYF. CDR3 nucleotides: TGTGCCAGCAGCGCAGCGGGGGGGACAGATACGCAGTATTTT.

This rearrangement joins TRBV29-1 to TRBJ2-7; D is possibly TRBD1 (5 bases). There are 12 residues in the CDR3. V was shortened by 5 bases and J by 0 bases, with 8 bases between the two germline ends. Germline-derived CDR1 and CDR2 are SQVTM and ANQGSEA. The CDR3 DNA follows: TGCAGCGTTCAGGGCCACTCCTACGAGCAGTACTTC. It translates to CSVQGHSYEQYF.

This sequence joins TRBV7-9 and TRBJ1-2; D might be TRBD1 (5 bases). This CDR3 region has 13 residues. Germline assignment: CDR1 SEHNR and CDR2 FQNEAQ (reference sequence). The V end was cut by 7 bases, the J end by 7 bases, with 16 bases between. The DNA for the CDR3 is TGTGCCAGCACCCCTGGCCCGGGGACTGGCTACACCTTC. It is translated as CASTPGPGTGYTF. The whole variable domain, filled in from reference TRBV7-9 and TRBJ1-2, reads DTGVSQNPRHKITKRGQNVTFRCDPISEHNRLYWYRQTLGQGPEFLTYFQNEAQLEKSRLLSDRFSAERPKGSFSTLEIQRTEQGDSAMYLCASTPGPGTGYTFGSGTRLTVV.

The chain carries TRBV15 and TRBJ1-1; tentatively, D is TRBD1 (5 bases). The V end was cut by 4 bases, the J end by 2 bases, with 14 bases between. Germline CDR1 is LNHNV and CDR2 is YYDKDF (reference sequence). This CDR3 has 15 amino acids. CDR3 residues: CATSTWQGENTEAFF. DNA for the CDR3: TGTGCCACCAGCACGTGGCAGGGCGAAAACACTGAAGCTTTCTTT. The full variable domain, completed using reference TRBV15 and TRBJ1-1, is DAMVIQNPRYQVTQFGKPVTLSCSQTLNHNVMYWYQQKSSQAPKLLFHYYDKDFNNEADTPDNFQSRRPNTSFCFLDIRSPGLGDTAMYLCATSTWQGENTEAFFGQGTRLTVV.

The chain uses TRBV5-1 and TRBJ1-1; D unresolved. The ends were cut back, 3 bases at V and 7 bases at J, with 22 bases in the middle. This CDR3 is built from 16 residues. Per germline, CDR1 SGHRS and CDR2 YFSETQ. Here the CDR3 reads CASSSPTELENFEAFF. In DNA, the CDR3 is TGCGCCAGCAGCTCCCCTACCGAATTGGAGAACTTTGAAGCTTTCTTT.

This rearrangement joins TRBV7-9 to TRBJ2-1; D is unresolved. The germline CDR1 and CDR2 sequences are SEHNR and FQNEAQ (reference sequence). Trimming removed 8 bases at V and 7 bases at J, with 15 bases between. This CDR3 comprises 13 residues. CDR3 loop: CASGQLAGNEQFF. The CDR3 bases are TGTGCCAGCGGTCAGTTAGCCGGGAATGAGCAGTTCTTC.

The CDR3 nucleotides are TGTGCCAGCAGCCCTCGGTACCTCCCCGAAGGGCAAGAGACCCAGTACTTC. It translates to CASSPRYLPEGQETQYF. V is TRBV11-1 and J is TRBJ2-5; D unclear. With 5 bases removed from V and 2 bases from J, the gap between germline ends came to 21 bases. Germline values: CDR1 SGHAT, CDR2 FQDESV (reference sequence). The CDR3 has 17 residues.

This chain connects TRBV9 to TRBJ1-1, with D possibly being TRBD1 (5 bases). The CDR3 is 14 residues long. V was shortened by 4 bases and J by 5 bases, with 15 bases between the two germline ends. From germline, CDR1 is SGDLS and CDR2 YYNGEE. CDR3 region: CASSTHGGGTEAFF. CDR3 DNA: TGTGCCAGCAGCACCCACGGGGGGGGGACTGAAGCTTTCTTT.

CDR3 residues: CASSFLRENEQFF. In DNA, the CDR3 is TGTGCCAGCAGTTTTTTGCGGGAGAATGAGCAGTTCTTC. The V gene is TRBV6-5, the J gene TRBJ2-1; 7 nucleotides match TRBD2. The V segment lost 4 bases and the J segment 7 bases; nucleotides outside the gene matches: 4. The germline V gene encodes CDR1 MNHEY and CDR2 SVGAGI. The CDR3 extends over 13 amino acids.

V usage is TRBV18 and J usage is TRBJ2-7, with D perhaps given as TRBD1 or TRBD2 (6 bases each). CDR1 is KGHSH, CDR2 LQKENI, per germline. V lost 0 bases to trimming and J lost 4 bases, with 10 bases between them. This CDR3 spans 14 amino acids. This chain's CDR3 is CASSPPGGDYEQYF. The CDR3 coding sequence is TGTGCCAGCTCACCACCCGGGGGCGATTACGAGCAGTACTTC. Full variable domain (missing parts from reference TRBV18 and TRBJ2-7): NAGVMQNPRHLVRRRGQEARLRCSPMKGHSHVYWYRQLPEEGLKFMVYLQKENIIDESGMPKERFSAEFPKEGPSILRIQQVVRGDSAAYFCASSPPGGDYEQYFGPGTRLTVT.